Below, 28 T cell receptor beta chains from the same sample are listed, as sequenced in a study of cytotoxic CD8 clonotypes in ibrutinib-treated CLL. Assay used: immunoSEQ multiplex PCR; TCRdb lists only in-frame clones, some missing. The sample consists of around 310,000 clones, about 77% of them appearing once. The sample consisted of PBMCs, taken before ibrutinib treatment. These TCRs come from a human donor with chronic lymphocytic leukemia.

The rearrangement joins TRBV9 to TRBJ2-1; 14 positions agree with TRBD2. J lost 4 bases, V lost 3 bases, and 3 bases had no gene match. Germline values: CDR1 SGDLS, CDR2 YYNGEE. CDR3 length: 16 residues. CDR3 in amino acids: CASSGGTSGSYNEQFF. The DNA for the CDR3 is TGTGCCAGCAGCGGAGGGACTAGCGGGAGTTACAATGAGCAGTTCTTC.

The chain carries TRBV7-9 and TRBJ2-7, with 7 bases matching TRBD1. CDR3 length equals 16 residues. CDR1 is SEHNR, CDR2 FQNEAQ, per germline (reference sequence). V lost 4 bases and J lost 3; bases outside the gene matches: 12. The CDR3, as DNA: TGTGCCAGCAGCTCCTGGACAGGAATGATAGGCTACGAGCAGTACTTC. It specifies CASSSWTGMIGYEQYF.

The genes are TRBV25-1 and TRBJ2-7; D might be TRBD1 (6 bases). This CDR3 spans 15 amino acids. The V end lost 5 bases, the J end lost 0 bases, and 14 bases lay between the germline ends. The V gene's germline CDR1 is MGHDK and CDR2 SYGVNS. This CDR3 reads CASSTLWDTSYEQYF. The CDR3 DNA reads TGTGCCAGCAGTACCCTCTGGGACACCTCCTACGAGCAGTACTTC.

With regard to this clone: The junction departs from germline at one end; a sequencing error may be responsible. The chain joins TRBV7-7 to TRBJ2-1, with 11 positions matching TRBD2. This CDR3 has 17 amino acids. Per the germline V gene, CDR1 is SSHAT and CDR2 is FNYEAQ (reference sequence). The CDR3 DNA sequence: TGTGCTAGCAGCTTAGGGTCCGGGACTAGCGGTTACAATGAGCAGTTCTTC. It specifies CASSLGSGTSGYNEQFF.

This clone was detected a few times. The chain is built from TRBV29-1 and TRBJ1-2; unclear D gene. Germline CDR1 reads SQVTM; CDR2 reads ANQGSEA. Trimming removed 6 bases from V and 8 bases from J, with 25 bases in between. CDR3 length: 15 amino acids. The CDR3 is CSVARTEDLRKGYTF. DNA of the CDR3: TGCAGCGTGGCGCGGACCGAGGACTTAAGGAAGGGCTACACCTTC. Full variable domain (outside the CDR3, taken from reference TRBV29-1 and TRBJ1-2): SAVISQKPSRDICQRGTSLTIQCQVDSQVTMMFWYRQQPGQSLTLIATANQGSEATYESGFVIDKFPISRPNLTFSTLTVSNMSPEDSSIYLCSVARTEDLRKGYTFGSGTRLTVV.

V usage is TRBV7-6 and J usage is TRBJ2-2, with D perhaps TRBD2 (6 bases). Germline CDR1 reads SGHVS; CDR2 reads FNYEAQ. Deletions cut 5 bases from V and 0 bases from J, with 19 bases between. CDR3 length: 18 residues. CDR3 loop: CASSQNKEGYANTGELFF. As DNA, the CDR3 is TGTGCCAGCAGCCAGAACAAGGAGGGCTACGCGAACACCGGGGAGCTGTTTTTT.

V usage is TRBV9 and J usage is TRBJ2-7; D may be TRBD1 or TRBD2 (5 bases each). The length of the CDR3 is 15 residues. The germline V gene has CDR1 SGDLS and CDR2 YYNGEE. V lost 2 bases, J lost 2 bases, and 14 bases lay in between. CDR3: CASSVHGDLTYEQYF. In nucleotides, the CDR3 is TGTGCCAGCAGCGTCCACGGGGACCTTACCTACGAGCAGTACTTC. The whole variable domain, remainder taken from reference TRBV9 and TRBJ2-7, is DSGVTQTPKHLITATGQRVTLRCSPRSGDLSVYWYQQSLDQGLQFLIQYYNGEERAKGNILERFSAQQFPDLHSELNLSSLELGDSALYFCASSVHGDLTYEQYFGPGTRLTVT.

The V call is TRBV9, the J call TRBJ2-3; D gene ambiguous. Germline CDR1 is SGDLS and CDR2 is YYNGEE. The CDR3 spans 16 residues. Trimming cost V 1 base and J 0 bases, with 12 bases left between them. The CDR3 nucleotides read TGTGCCAGCAGCGTAAGTCCGTCCACTAGCACAGATACGCAGTATTTT. The encoded protein is CASSVSPSTSTDTQYF.

The CDR3 region has the DNA TGTGCCTCTGCCTGGGGCGGGAGTTGGTATGATACGCAGTATTTT. This encodes CASAWGGSWYDTQYF. The chain is built from TRBV30 and TRBJ2-3; 7 bases map to TRBD2. Per the germline V gene, CDR1 is GTSNPN and CDR2 is SVGIG (reference sequence). The J segment lost 6 bases and the V segment lost 7 bases, leaving 16 bases of the junction unmatched. The CDR3 totals 15 residues. The full variable domain, completed using reference TRBV30 and TRBJ2-3, is SQTIHQWPATLVQPVGSPLSLECTVEGTSNPNLYWYRQAAGRGLQLLFYSVGIGQISSEVPQNLSASRPQDRQFILSSKKLLLSDSGFYLCASAWGGSWYDTQYFGPGTRLTVL.

This chain links TRBV29-1 with TRBJ2-7, with 8 bases aligning to TRBD1. The CDR3 totals 12 residues. CDR1 and CDR2 (germline): SQVTM, ANQGSEA. CDR3 region: CSAVDRAYEQYF. The CDR3 bases are TGCAGTGCTGTGGACAGGGCCTACGAGCAGTACTTC.

The CDR3 nucleotides are TGTGCCAGCAGCCCGGATAAGTCGGGACTTAAGCAGTACTTC. It translates to CASSPDKSGLKQYF. The chain employs TRBV7-8 and TRBJ2-7; a weak D match, TRBD2 (6 bases). V lost 5 bases, J lost 8 bases, and 19 bases lay in between. CDR1 and CDR2 from the germline V gene are SGHVS and FQNEAQ. The CDR3 has 14 amino acids.

The chain employs TRBV6-5 and TRBJ2-1, with 13 bases aligning to TRBD2. CDR1 and CDR2 (germline): MNHEY, SVGAGI. Trimming took 6 bases from V and 2 from J; bases not matched to a gene: 1. The length of the CDR3 is 15 residues. In DNA, the CDR3 is TGTGCCAGCAGAGGGACTAGCGGGGCCTACAATGAGCAGTTCTTC. It is translated as CASRGTSGAYNEQFF.

The rearrangement uses TRBV10-2 and TRBJ2-7; no firm D call. The CDR3 is 13 residues long. Trimming cost V 2 bases and J 3 bases, with 8 bases left between them. Germline CDR1 is WSHSY and CDR2 is SAAADI. CDR3 nucleotides: TGCGCCAGCAGTGAGACGGCAGACTACGAGCAGTACTTC. Amino acid sequence: CASSETADYEQYF.

The chain joins TRBV4-2 to TRBJ2-5; possibly TRBD1 for D (5 bases). The CDR3 loop spans 15 amino acids. Trimming shortened V by 1 base and J by 4 bases, and 13 bases separated the two germline ends. Germline V CDR1 and CDR2: LGHNA, YNFKEQ. CDR3 DNA sequence: TGTGCCAGCAGCCAAGTCTTTCAGGGTAGAGAGACCCAGTACTTC. Translated: CASSQVFQGRETQYF.

The chain is built from TRBV4-1 and TRBJ2-5; 14 bases map to TRBD2. The length of the CDR3 is 17 residues. V dropped 0 bases and J dropped 7; count of bases not matched to a gene: 7. Looked up from germline, CDR1 is MGHRA and CDR2 is YSYEKL. The DNA for the CDR3 is TGCGCCAGCAGCCAAGAGACTAGCGGGAGGGCATTAGGGACCCAGTACTTC. Translating gives CASSQETSGRALGTQYF.

V and J are TRBV19 and TRBJ2-1; 11 bases map to TRBD2. The V gene end was trimmed by 5 bases and the J gene end by 6 bases; junction bases not matched to a gene: 9. Germline V gene data show CDR1 as LNHDA and CDR2 as SQIVND (reference sequence). CDR3 length: 16 residues. CDR3 residues: CASSLLPGTSGNEQFF. For the CDR3, the DNA is TGTGCCAGTAGTCTCCTCCCCGGGACTAGCGGCAATGAGCAGTTCTTC.

The chain recombines TRBV29-1 with TRBJ2-1; either TRBD1 or TRBD2 may supply D (6 bases each). CDR3 length: 14 amino acids. Trimming removed 4 bases at V and 9 bases at J, with 19 bases between. CDR1 and CDR2 (germline): SQVTM, ANQGSEA. The CDR3 region is CSVGLEGEIGEQFF. The CDR3 nucleotides are TGCAGCGTTGGACTAGAGGGGGAAATCGGTGAGCAGTTCTTC.

The CDR3 loop reads CASSQDPPGTSGRGQYF. The DNA for the CDR3 is TGCGCCAGCAGCCAAGACCCTCCGGGGACTAGCGGGAGGGGGCAGTACTTC. The gene calls are TRBV4-1 and TRBJ2-5; 16 nucleotides match TRBD2. With V trimmed by 0 bases and J by 11 bases, 9 bases remained unmatched. Germline V gene lookup returns CDR1 MGHRA and CDR2 YSYEKL. This CDR3 has 17 residues.

The chain recombines TRBV30 with TRBJ1-5, with no clear D. The length of the CDR3 is 13 residues. Trimming stripped 3 bases from V and 4 bases from J, with 10 bases between. Germline values: CDR1 GTSNPN, CDR2 SVGIG (reference sequence). The CDR3 nucleotides are TGTGCCTGGAGGAATAAGGGAAATCAGCCCCAGCATTTT. Translation: CAWRNKGNQPQHF.

The chain uses TRBV7-8 and TRBJ2-3; TRBD1 or TRBD2 may be the D gene (6 bases each). This CDR3 is 16 amino acids long. V was cut by 6 bases and J by 5 bases, with 21 bases left in between. Germline lookup yields CDR1 SGHVS and CDR2 FQNEAQ. CDR3 sequence: CASRLGGGLIGDTQYF. The CDR3, as DNA: TGTGCCAGCAGGTTGGGGGGCGGCCTAATAGGAGATACGCAGTATTTT.

This clone was found a few times. The chain uses TRBV4-2 and TRBJ2-7; D is possibly TRBD2 (6 bases). V lost 0 bases to trimming and J lost 0 bases, with 12 bases between them. Germline CDR1 and CDR2: LGHNA and YNFKEQ. This CDR3 spans 16 amino acids. In DNA, the CDR3 is TGTGCCAGCAGCCAAGAAAGGGGACTTAGCTCCTACGAGCAGTACTTC. Translation gives CASSQERGLSSYEQYF.

This clone has only a few counts. This sequence joins TRBV27 and TRBJ1-5; possibly TRBD1 for D (6 bases). The germline V and J ends were trimmed by 9 bases and 9 bases, with 21 bases remaining between them. The CDR3 spans 14 residues. Looked up from germline, CDR1 is MNHEY and CDR2 is SMNVEV (reference sequence). In DNA, the CDR3 is TGTGCCAGTTCCCTACAGGGCCAGGGCGCGCCCCAGCATTTT. It is translated as CASSLQGQGAPQHF.

The J gene is TRBJ2-7, the V gene TRBV6-5, with D possibly matching TRBD2 (5 bases). V shed 2 bases and J shed 6 bases, with 11 bases lying between them. The CDR3 consists of 13 residues. Germline V gene sequence: CDR1 MNHEY, CDR2 SVGAGI. CDR3 sequence reads: CASSYMGASEQYF. CDR3 bases: TGTGCCAGCAGTTACATGGGAGCTTCCGAGCAGTACTTC.

This chain joins TRBV18 and TRBJ1-4; TRBD1 matches at 9 bases. The CDR3 contains 15 residues. Germline V lookup: CDR1 KGHSH, CDR2 LQKENI. With V trimmed by 5 bases and J by 4 bases, 5 bases remained unmatched. CDR3 region: CASSTTGGDNEKLFF. The CDR3 nucleotides are TGTGCCAGCTCAACTACAGGGGGCGATAATGAAAAACTGTTTTTT.

This clone was detected only once. This chain uses TRBV19 with TRBJ1-1; possibly TRBD1 for D (5 bases). V lost 5 bases and J 0 bases, leaving 13 bases between the germline ends. The CDR3 loop spans 15 amino acids. Germline V gene data show CDR1 as LNHDA and CDR2 as SQIVND (reference sequence). The CDR3, as DNA: TGTGCCAGTAGTGGGGAGGACAACGTGAACACTGAAGCTTTCTTT. Its translation: CASSGEDNVNTEAFF.

The V and J genes are TRBV5-4 and TRBJ2-1; no clear D. Germline V gene data show CDR1 as SGHNT and CDR2 as YYREEE (reference sequence). The ends were cut back, 0 bases at V and 9 bases at J, with 10 bases in the middle. CDR3 length: 13 residues. This chain's CDR3 is CASSLANRIEQFF. The CDR3 nucleotides are TGTGCCAGCAGCTTGGCGAATCGGATTGAGCAGTTCTTC.

This clone was seen more than once but under ten times. Other DNA sequences in the sample encode the same CDR3. The chain is built from TRBV7-2 and TRBJ2-3; 13 bases are shared with TRBD2. The junction had 2 bases not matched to a gene; V was cut back by 4 bases and J by 1 base. CDR3 size: 16 residues. Germline-derived CDR1 and CDR2 are SGHTA and FQGNSA. The CDR3 bases are TGTGCCAGCAGCTCCGGACTAGCGGGAGGCACAGATACGCAGTATTTT. This sequence encodes CASSSGLAGGTDTQYF.

This sequence joins TRBV7-3 and TRBJ2-2, with 11 bases identical to TRBD2. The CDR3 loop spans 15 amino acids. Germline CDR1 reads SGHTA; CDR2 reads FQGTGA. Trimming at V came to 5 bases and at J to 7 bases, leaving 6 bases not matched to a gene. As DNA, the CDR3 is TGTGCCAGCAGCCCTCGACTAGCGGGAAGCGGGGAGCTGTTTTTT. Residues: CASSPRLAGSGELFF.